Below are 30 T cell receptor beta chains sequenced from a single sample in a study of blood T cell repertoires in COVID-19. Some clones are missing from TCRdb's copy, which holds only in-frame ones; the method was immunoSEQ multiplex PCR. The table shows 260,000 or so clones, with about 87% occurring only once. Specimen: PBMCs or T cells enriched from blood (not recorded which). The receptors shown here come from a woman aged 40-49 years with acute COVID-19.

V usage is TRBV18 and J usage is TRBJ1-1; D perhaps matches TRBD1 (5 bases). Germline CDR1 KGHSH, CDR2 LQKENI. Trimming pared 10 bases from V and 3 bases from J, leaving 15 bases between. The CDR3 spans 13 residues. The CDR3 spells CATSGTEHTEAFF. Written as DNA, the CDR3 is TGTGCCACCAGCGGGACTGAACACACTGAAGCTTTCTTT. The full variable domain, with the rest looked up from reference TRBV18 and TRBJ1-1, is NAGVMQNPRHLVRRRGQEARLRCSPMKGHSHVYWYRQLPEEGLKFMVYLQKENIIDESGMPKERFSAEFPKEGPSILRIQQVVRGDSAAYFCATSGTEHTEAFFGQGTRLTVV.

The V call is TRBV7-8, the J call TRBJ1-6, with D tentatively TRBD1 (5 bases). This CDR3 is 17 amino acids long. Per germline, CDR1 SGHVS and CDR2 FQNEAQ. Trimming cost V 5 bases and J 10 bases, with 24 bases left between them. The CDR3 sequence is CASSPLLDITSGSPLHF. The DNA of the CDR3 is TGTGCCAGCAGCCCTCTCCTGGACATCACGTCGGGCTCACCCCTCCACTTT.

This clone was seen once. The CDR3 DNA reads TGTGCCAGCAGCGCGGCCGGGACAGGGGGTTGGAATGAGCAGTTCTTC. Translating it yields CASSAAGTGGWNEQFF. J is TRBJ2-1 and V is TRBV9, with 11 bases aligning to TRBD1. The CDR3 is 16 residues long. The germline V gene encodes CDR1 SGDLS and CDR2 YYNGEE. V trimming: 3 bases; J trimming: 7 bases; junction bases outside the gene matches: 9. The full variable domain, rest sourced from reference TRBV9 and TRBJ2-1, is DSGVTQTPKHLITATGQRVTLRCSPRSGDLSVYWYQQSLDQGLQFLIQYYNGEERAKGNILERFSAQQFPDLHSELNLSSLELGDSALYFCASSAAGTGGWNEQFFGPGTRLTVL.

The CDR3 coding sequence is TGTGCCAGTAGTTTCCCTTCGCGACAGGGTGGTGAAAAACTGTTTTTT. Translated: CASSFPSRQGGEKLFF. V is TRBV19 and J is TRBJ1-4; 7 positions agree with TRBD1. The germline gives CDR1 LNHDA, CDR2 SQIVND (reference sequence). The CDR3 is 16 amino acids. V gave up 5 bases and J gave up 7 bases; unmatched junction bases: 13.

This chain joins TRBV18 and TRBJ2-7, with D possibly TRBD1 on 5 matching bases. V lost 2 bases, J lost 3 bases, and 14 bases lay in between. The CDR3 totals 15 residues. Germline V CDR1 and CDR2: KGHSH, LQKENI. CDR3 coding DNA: TGTGCCAGCTCACCAAGTAATGCAGGGAACTACGAGCAGTACTTC. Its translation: CASSPSNAGNYEQYF.

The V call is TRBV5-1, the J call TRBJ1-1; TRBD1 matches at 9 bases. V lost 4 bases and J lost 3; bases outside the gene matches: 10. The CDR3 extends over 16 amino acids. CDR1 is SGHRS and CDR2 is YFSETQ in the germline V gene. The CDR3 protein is CASSHEQGATDTEAFF. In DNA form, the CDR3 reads TGCGCCAGCAGCCATGAACAGGGGGCGACGGACACTGAAGCTTTCTTT.

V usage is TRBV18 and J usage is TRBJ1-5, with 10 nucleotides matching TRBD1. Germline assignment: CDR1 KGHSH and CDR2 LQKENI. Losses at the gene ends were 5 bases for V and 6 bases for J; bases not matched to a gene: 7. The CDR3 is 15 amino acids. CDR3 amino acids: CASSSTGTGVQPQHF. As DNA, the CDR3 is TGTGCCAGCTCATCTACCGGGACAGGGGTTCAGCCCCAGCATTTT.

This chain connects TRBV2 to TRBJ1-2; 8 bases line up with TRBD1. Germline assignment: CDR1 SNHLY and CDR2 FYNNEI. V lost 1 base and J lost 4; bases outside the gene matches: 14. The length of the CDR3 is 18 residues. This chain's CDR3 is CASSEDIPGTGSTYGYTF. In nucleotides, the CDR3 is TGTGCCAGCAGTGAAGACATACCCGGGACAGGTTCGACCTATGGCTACACCTTC. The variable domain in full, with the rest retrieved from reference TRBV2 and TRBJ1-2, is EPEVTQTPSHQVTQMGQEVILRCVPISNHLYFYWYRQILGQKVEFLVSFYNNEISEKSEIFDDQFSVERPDGSNFTLKIRSTKLEDSAMYFCASSEDIPGTGSTYGYTFGSGTRLTVV.

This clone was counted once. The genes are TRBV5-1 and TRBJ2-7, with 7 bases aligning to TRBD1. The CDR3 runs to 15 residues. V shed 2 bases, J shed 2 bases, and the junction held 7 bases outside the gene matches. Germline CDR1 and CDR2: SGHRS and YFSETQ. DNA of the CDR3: TGCGCCAGCAGCTTAGGGACAGCGTTGGCCTACGAGCAGTACTTC. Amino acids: CASSLGTALAYEQYF.

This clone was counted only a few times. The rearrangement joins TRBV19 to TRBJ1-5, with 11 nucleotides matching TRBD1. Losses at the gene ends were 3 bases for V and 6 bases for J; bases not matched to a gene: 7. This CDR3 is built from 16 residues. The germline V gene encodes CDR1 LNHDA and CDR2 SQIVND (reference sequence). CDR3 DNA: TGTGCCAGTAGTATTCGAAGGACAGGGGGCGGTCAGCCCCAGCATTTT. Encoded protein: CASSIRRTGGGQPQHF.

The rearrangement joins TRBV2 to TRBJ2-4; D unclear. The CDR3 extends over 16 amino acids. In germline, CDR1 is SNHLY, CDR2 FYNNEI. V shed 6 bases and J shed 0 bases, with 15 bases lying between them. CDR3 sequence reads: CASRTRWSIAKNIQYF. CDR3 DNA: TGTGCCAGCAGGACCCGATGGAGCATAGCCAAAAACATTCAGTACTTC.

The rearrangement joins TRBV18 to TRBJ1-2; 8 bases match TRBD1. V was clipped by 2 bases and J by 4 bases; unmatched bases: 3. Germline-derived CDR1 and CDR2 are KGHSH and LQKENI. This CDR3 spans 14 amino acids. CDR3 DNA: TGTGCCAGCTCACCATCACAGGGGGGCTATGGCTACACCTTC. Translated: CASSPSQGGYGYTF.

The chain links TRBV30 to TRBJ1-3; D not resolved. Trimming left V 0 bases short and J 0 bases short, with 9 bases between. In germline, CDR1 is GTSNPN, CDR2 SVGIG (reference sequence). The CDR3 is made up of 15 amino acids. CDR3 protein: CAWSVFRSSGNTIYF. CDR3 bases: TGTGCCTGGAGTGTATTCCGGTCCTCTGGAAACACCATATATTTT. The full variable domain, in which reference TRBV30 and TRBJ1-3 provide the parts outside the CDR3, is SQTIHQWPATLVQPVGSPLSLECTVEGTSNPNLYWYRQAAGRGLQLLFYSVGIGQISSEVPQNLSASRPQDRQFILSSKKLLLSDSGFYLCAWSVFRSSGNTIYFGEGSWLTVV.

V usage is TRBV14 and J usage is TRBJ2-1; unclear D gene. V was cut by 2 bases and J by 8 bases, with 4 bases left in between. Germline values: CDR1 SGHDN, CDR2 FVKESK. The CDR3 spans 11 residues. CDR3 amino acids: CASSQTDEQFF. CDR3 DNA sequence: TGTGCCAGCAGCCAAACGGATGAGCAGTTCTTC.

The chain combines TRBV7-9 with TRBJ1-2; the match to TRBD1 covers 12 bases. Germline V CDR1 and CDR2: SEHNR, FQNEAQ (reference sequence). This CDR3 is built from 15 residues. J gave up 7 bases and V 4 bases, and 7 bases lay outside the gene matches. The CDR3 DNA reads TGTGCCAGCAGCTCCGGGACAGGGGGCGCGGGTGGCTACACCTTC. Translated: CASSSGTGGAGGYTF.

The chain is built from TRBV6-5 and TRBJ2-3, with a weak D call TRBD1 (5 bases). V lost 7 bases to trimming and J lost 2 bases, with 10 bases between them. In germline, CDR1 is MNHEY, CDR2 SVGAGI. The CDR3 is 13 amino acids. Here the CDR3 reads CASTTGHTDTQYF. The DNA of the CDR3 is TGTGCCAGCACTACAGGACACACAGATACGCAGTATTTT.

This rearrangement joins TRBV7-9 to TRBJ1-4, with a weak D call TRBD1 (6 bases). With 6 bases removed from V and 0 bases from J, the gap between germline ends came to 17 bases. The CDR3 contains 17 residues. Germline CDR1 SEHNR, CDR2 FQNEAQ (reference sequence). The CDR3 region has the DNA TGTGCCAGCAGTGGGTCGGGACAAGCACCAACTAATGAAAAACTGTTTTTT. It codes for CASSGSGQAPTNEKLFF.

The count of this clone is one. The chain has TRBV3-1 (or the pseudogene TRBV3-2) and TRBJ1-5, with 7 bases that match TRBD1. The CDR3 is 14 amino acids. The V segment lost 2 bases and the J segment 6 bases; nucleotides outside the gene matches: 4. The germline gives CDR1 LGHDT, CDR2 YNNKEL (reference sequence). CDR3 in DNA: TGTGCCAGCAGCCAATCAGCAGGGGGTCAGCCCCAGCATTTT. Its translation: CASSQSAGGQPQHF.

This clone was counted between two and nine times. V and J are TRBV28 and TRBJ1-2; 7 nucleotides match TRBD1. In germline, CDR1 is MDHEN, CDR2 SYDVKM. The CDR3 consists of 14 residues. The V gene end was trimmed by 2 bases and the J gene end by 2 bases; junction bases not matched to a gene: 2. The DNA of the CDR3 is TGTGCCAGCAGTTTAGGACAGGAGAACTATGGCTACACCTTC. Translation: CASSLGQENYGYTF.

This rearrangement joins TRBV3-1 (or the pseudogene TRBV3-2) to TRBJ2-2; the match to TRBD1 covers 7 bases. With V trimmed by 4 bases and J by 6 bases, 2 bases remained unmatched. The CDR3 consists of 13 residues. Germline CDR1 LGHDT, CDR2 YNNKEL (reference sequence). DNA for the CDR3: TGTGCCAGCAGCCCTACAGGGGCCGGGGAGCTGTTTTTT. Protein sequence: CASSPTGAGELFF.

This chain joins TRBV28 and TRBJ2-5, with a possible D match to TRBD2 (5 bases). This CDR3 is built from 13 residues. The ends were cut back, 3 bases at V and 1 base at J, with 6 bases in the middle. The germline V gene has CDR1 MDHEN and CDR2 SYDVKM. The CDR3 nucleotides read TGTGCCAGCAGTTTCCTAGCCCAAGAGACCCAGTACTTC. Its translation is CASSFLAQETQYF. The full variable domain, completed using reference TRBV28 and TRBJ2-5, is DVKVTQSSRYLVKRTGEKVFLECVQDMDHENMFWYRQDPGLGLRLIYFSYDVKMKEKGDIPEGYSVSREKKERFSLILESASTNQTSMYLCASSFLAQETQYFGPGTRLLVL.

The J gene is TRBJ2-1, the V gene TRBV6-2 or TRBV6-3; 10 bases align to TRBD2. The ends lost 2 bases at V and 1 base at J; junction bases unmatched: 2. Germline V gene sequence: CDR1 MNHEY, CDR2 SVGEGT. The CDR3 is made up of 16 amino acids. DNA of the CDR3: TGTGCCAGCAGTTACCCGGGACTAGCGTCCTACAATGAGCAGTTCTTC. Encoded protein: CASSYPGLASYNEQFF.

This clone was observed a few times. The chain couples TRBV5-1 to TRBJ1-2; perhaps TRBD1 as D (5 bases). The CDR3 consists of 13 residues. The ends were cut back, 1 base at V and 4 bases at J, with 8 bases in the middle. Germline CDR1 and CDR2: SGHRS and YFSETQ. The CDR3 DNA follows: TGCGCCAGCAGCTTGTCGGACACCTATGGCTACACCTTC. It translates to CASSLSDTYGYTF.

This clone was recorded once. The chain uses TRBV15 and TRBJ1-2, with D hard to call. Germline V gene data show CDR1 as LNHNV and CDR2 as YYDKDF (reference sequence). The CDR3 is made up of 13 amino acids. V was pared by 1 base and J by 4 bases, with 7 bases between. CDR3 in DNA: TGTGCCACCAGCAGAGTAGGAGTCTATGGCTACACCTTC. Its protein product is CATSRVGVYGYTF.

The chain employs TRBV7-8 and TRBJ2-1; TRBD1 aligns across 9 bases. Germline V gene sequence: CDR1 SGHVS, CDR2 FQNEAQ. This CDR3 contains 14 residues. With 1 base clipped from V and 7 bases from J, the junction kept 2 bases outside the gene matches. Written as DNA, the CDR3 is TGTGCCAGCAGCTTAGAACAGGGGGCGAATGAGCAGTTCTTC. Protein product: CASSLEQGANEQFF.

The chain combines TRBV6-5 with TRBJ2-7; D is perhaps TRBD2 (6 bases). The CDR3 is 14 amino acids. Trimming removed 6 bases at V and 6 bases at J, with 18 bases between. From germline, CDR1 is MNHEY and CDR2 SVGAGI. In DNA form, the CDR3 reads TGTGCCAGCAGCCGATCGGTCGGGGGTGGCGAGCAGTACGTC. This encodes CASSRSVGGGEQYV.

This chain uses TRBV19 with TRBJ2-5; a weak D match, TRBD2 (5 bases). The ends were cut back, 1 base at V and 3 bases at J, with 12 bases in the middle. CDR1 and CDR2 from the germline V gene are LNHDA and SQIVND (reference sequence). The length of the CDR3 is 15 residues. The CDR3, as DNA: TGTGCCAGTAGTATAGTCTTGGACTGGGAAGAGACCCAGTACTTC. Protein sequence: CASSIVLDWEETQYF. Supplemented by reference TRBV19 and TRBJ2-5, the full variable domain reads DGGITQSPKYLFRKEGQNVTLSCEQNLNHDAMYWYRQDPGQGLRLIYYSQIVNDFQKGDIAEGYSVSREKKESFPLTVTSAQKNPTAFYLCASSIVLDWEETQYFGPGTRLLVL.

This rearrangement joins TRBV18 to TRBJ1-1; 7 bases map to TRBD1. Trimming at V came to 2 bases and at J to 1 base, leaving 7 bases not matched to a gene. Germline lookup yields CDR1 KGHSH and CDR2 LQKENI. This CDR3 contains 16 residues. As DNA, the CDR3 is TGTGCCAGCTCACCATTCTGGAGACAGGGGAACACTGAAGCTTTCTTT. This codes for CASSPFWRQGNTEAFF.

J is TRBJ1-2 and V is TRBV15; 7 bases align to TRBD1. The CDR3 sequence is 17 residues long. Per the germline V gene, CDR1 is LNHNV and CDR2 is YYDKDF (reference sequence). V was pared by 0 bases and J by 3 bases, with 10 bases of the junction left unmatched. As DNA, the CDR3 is TGTGCCACCAGCAGAGATTGGGGGCGACAGGGAGACTATGGCTACACCTTC. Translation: CATSRDWGRQGDYGYTF.

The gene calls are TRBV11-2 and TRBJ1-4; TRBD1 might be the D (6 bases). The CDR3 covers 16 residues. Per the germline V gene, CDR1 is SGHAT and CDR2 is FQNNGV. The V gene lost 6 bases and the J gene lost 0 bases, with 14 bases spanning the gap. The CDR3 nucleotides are TGTGCCAGCAGACCCGACAGGAGATCAACTAATGAAAAACTGTTTTTT. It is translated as CASRPDRRSTNEKLFF. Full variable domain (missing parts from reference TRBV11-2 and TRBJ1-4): EAGVAQSPRYKIIEKRQSVAFWCNPISGHATLYWYQQILGQGPKLLIQFQNNGVVDDSQLPKDRFSAERLKGVDSTLKIQPAKLEDSAVYLCASRPDRRSTNEKLFFGSGTQLSVL.